This T cell receptor (beta chain) was captured in a study of PD-L1 blockade in urothelial cancer listed by TCRdb under 2017. Regarding the research as a whole: Therapy was started around 2014 for all patients, and atezolizumab 1,200 mg was administered intravenously every 3 weeks. About 85% of the roughly 30 patients were males with bladder-origin urothelial cancer, and 18 of 29 reported a prior smoking history. An ECOG performance status of 0 or 1 was recorded for the patients, and 0 to 3 prior chemotherapy regimens had been received by the patients. Blood samples were analyzed at 3 weeks after treatment start (second dose) and at 6 weeks after treatment start. Blood samples gave a median of approximately 150,000 T cells and 80,000 or so unique TCRs, with a median clonality of about 0.078. The study, an exploratory multi-omic analysis, examined somatic, immune and clinical correlates of response to PD-L1 blockade with atezolizumab in urothelial cancer. Pretreatment tumor samples, along with matched peripheral blood collected serially before and after atezolizumab treatment, underwent TCR sequencing. Durable clinical benefit meant progression-free survival longer than 6 months, and TCR features were also tested against progression-free and overall survival. In the same patients who had TCR sequencing, pretreatment tumors also underwent whole exome sequencing and RNA sequencing. Eight to ten patients achieved durable clinical benefit and approximately 20 did not. Some 30 patients had pretreatment blood TCR-seq, around 25 had at least one posttreatment blood collection, and around 25 had tumor TCR-seq.

Worth noting for this clone: No antigen is known for it. Per-nucleotide qualities are absent, and no much larger clonotype sits a single base away.

Broad study findings and their caveats: A pretreatment peripheral blood TCR clonality below the median was linked to improved progression-free and overall survival. Patients with durable benefit showed greater expansion of tumor-associated TCR clones in peripheral blood 3 weeks after starting treatment (n of about 22, p = 0.022). Because the sample size was small (n ≈ 30) and many exploratory analyses were performed, the results are intended to be hypothesis-generating.

The sample's time point label, decoded: peripheral blood 6 weeks after treatment start. The cohort included about 30 patients with locally advanced or metastatic urothelial carcinoma who were treated at Memorial Sloan Kettering on a trial protocol. Peripheral blood mononuclear cells were collected pretreatment and during treatment, at between 1 and 8 total time points per patient. The Qiagen DNeasy Blood extraction kit was used to purify genomic DNA from total PBMCs and tumor samples. Collected pretreatment and during treatment, PBMCs were isolated and stored as previously described. Spanning cysteine to phenylalanine, the CDR3 consists of 16 amino acids. Only CDR3 DNA remains: 48 bases, in frame from the first base. Looking up the germline V gene yields CDR1 SNHLY and CDR2 FYNNEI. The trim is 5 bases for V and 6 bases for J, with a gap of 19 bases between the germline ends. To estimate absolute template abundance from read counts, synthetic TCR analog templates were spiked into each PCR. The immunoSEQ assay was used to amplify TCRbeta CDR3 regions from genomic DNA with bias-controlled V and J gene primers. Sequencing of rearranged TCRbeta segments was performed at approximately 20X coverage. From the authors' description of their analysis: Sequencing errors were corrected by clustering and CDR3s were annotated against IMGT to assign V, D and J genes. Downstream analyses used only productive TCRbeta rearrangements and left out out-of-frame or stop-codon sequences. To compute clonality, Shannon entropy was normalized by the log of the number of unique productive sequences and then subtracted from one. Clones differing between time points or between blood and tumor were identified by Fisher's exact test with Benjamini-Hochberg correction at adjusted p below 0.01. What TCRdb holds here is the immuneACCESS table cut down to in-frame rearrangements. Part of the clones is not present; checked against another copy, under half of the missing clones reflect an unresolved V gene, and the others are unexplained. V and J calls and clone size are copied from that table; D and trimming were computed from the DNA. Present in this sample are 40,000 to 45,000 clones, roughly nine tenths of which were seen just once. The top ten clones comprise under 8.5% of the sample.

The chain employs TRBV2 and TRBJ2-2, with TRBD2 tentatively as D gene (5 bases match). Here the sequenced sample was PBMCs, taken around atezolizumab (anti-PD-L1) treatment. The TCR was taken from a man aged 65 to 85 with urothelial cancer. The CDR3 region reads CASSSVANPPSGELFF. At the DNA level, the sequence is TGTGCCAGCAGTTCGGTAGCGAACCCACCTTCCGGGGAGCTGTTTTTT.